The clone carrying this T cell receptor beta chain was observed once. Its antigen remains unidentified. The data were obtained in a study of OX40 agonist ivuxolimab in advanced cancers. Study-wide results and caveats: The study found that CD8+ T cells averaged more expanded clones than CD4+.

This CDR3 has 13 amino acids. Trimming removed 3 bases from V and 2 bases from J, with 7 bases in between. Germline loops: CDR1 MNHEY, CDR2 SMNVEV (reference sequence). Repertoires were generated with immunoSEQ multiplex PCR, while TCRdb's copy carries only in-frame clones and drops some. The top ten hold around 6% of the sample, which has some 76,000 clones, about 94% seen once. The sample here was CD4+ or CD8+ T cells sorted from blood, taken in a trial of the OX40 agonist ivuxolimab. The origin of this receptor is an adult with an advanced solid tumor such as melanoma, head and neck, liver or kidney cancer. The chain has TRBV27 and TRBJ1-2; unclear D gene. The CDR3 DNA reads as TGTGCCAGCAGTTTTGGACCAAACTATGGCTACACCTTC. It codes for CASSFGPNYGYTF.